Here is one TCR beta chain with its context. The sample comes from a study of technical replicates of blood from four donors. Produced via immunoSEQ multiplex PCR; TCRdb's table is partial and in-frame only. The sample lists just over 80,000 clones, around 94% occurring once. The CDR3 is made up of 17 amino acids. Germline CDR1 and CDR2: SGHNT and YENEEA. V shed 5 bases and J 0 bases; nucleotides not matched to a gene: 4. The source of this sequence is a human donor in good health. Source material: T cells isolated from PBMCs. This rearrangement joins TRBV11-3 to TRBJ2-1, with 13 bases aligning to TRBD2. Written as DNA, the CDR3 is TGTGCCAGCAGCCCCGGACTAGCGGGAGACTCCTACAATGAGCAGTTCTTC. Its protein is CASSPGLAGDSYNEQFF.